This T cell receptor (beta chain) comes out of a study of a mutant IDH1 vaccine in newly diagnosed glioma. Study as a whole: Onset of vaccination occurred 4-6 weeks following radiotherapy alone, or with temozolomide cycles. Patients were pretreated with radiotherapy, temozolomide, or both, mostly both. Treated patients were roughly 62% male, about 40% female, mean age roughly 39 years.

As to this clone: Antigen specificity is unknown.

Study-wide results and limits: Shifts in the top peripheral T cell clonotypes seemed unrelated to pseudoprogression.

V shed 6 bases, J shed 4 bases, and the junction held 5 bases outside the gene matches. Germline values: CDR1 MNHEY, CDR2 SVGAGI. This CDR3 is 13 amino acids long. Time point in this sample: week 11, during vaccination. Vaccine doses each comprised 300 ug of mutant IDH1 20-mer peptide, with topical imiquimod. Assay: immunoSEQ multiplex PCR; the TCRdb copy retains only in-frame clones and omits some. The sample comprises tens of thousands of clones, roughly 83% of which are singletons, and around 8.2% rests with the top ten. The V call is TRBV6-5, the J call TRBJ2-5, with TRBD2 matching 7 bases. This clonotype was sampled from a woman aged 45-59 years with glioma. The specimen was PBMCs, collected from a glioma patient whose treatment included an IDH1 peptide vaccine. CDR3 amino acids: CASSPGRGETQYF. CDR3 nucleotide sequence: TGTGCCAGCAGCCCAGGGAGGGGAGAGACCCAGTACTTC.